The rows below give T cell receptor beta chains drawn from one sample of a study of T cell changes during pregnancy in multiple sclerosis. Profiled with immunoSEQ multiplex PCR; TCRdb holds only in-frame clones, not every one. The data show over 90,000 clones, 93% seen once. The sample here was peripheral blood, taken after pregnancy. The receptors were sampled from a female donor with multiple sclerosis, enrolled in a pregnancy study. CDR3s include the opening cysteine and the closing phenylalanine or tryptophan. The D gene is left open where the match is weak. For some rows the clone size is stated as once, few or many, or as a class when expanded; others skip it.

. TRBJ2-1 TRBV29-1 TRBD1 TGCAGCGTTGAAGATACAGGACAGGGTCGTGAGCAGTTCTTC CSVEDTGQGREQFF
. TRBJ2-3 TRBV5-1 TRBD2 TGCGCCAGCAGCTGGCTAGCGGCCACAGATACGCAGTATTTT CASSWLAATDTQYF
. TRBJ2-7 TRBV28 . TGTGCCAGCAGTTTCCCCAGGGGTGAGCAGTACTTC CASSFPRGEQYF
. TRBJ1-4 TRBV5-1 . TGCGCCAGCAGCTTCCAAACAGTTAGTCAAAATGAAAAACTGTTTTTT CASSFQTVSQNEKLFF
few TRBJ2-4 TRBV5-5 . TGTGCCAGCAGCGTCCTCCGGGGGGCGACCAAAAACATTCAGTACTTC CASSVLRGATKNIQYF
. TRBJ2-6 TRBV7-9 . TGTGCCAGCAGCTTAGGAGCGGTTCGAGATTCCTCTGGGGCCAACGTCCTGACTTTC CASSLGAVRDSSGANVLTF
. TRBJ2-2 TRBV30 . TGTGCCTGGAGTGCGGGGTGGCCCGGGGAGCTGTTTTTT CAWSAGWPGELFF
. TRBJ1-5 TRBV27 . TGTGCCAGCAGCCTCGACAGGAGCAATCAGCCCCAGCATTTT CASSLDRSNQPQHF
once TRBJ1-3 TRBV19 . TGTGCCAGTAGTAGTCAAGGGAGCTCTGGAAACACCATATATTTT CASSSQGSSGNTIYF
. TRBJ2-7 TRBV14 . TGTGCCAGCAGCCAAACAGGGCCCTACGAGCAGTACTTC CASSQTGPYEQYF
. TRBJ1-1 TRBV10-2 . TGCGCCAGCAGTGACGCAGGGCCCGAGAGCACTGAAGCTTTCTTT CASSDAGPESTEAFF
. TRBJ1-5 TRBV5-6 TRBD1 TGTGCCAGCAGCGGTGGGACAGGGAACAATCAGCCCCAGCATTTT CASSGGTGNNQPQHF
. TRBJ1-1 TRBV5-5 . TGTGCCAGCAGCAGATATTCAGGGTTGGGCACTGAAGCTTTCTTT CASSRYSGLGTEAFF
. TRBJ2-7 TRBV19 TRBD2 TGTGCCAGTAGTAACGGACTAGCGGGGTTTGAAGAGCAGTACTTC CASSNGLAGFEEQYF
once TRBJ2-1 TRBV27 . TGTGCCAGCAGTTTGGGCACATACAATGAGCAGTTCTTC CASSLGTYNEQFF
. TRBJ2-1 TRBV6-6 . TGTGCCAGCAGTCGAGAAGAAAGAGGAGACAATGAGCAGTTCTTC CASSREERGDNEQFF
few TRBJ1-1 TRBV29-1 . TGCAGCGTGGCAAGGACAGTGAACACTGAAGCTTTCTTT CSVARTVNTEAFF
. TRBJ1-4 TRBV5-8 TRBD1 TGTGCCAGCAGCTTGGGGGACAGGCCGTCCTTACTGTTTTTT CASSLGDRPSLLFF
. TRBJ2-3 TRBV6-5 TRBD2 TGTGCCAGCAGTTACGGGCTAGCGGGAGATACGCAGTATTTT CASSYGLAGDTQYF
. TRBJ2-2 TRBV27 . TGTGCCAGCAGAGGGTGGGAAGGGGCCACCGGGGAGCTGTTTTTT CASRGWEGATGELFF
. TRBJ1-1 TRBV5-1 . TGCGCCAGCAGCTTGAGGAGAAACCAGAACACTGAAGCTTTCTTT CASSLRRNQNTEAFF
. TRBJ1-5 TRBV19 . TGTGCCAGTACTAGCGGGGTCGGACAGCCCCAGCATTTT CASTSGVGQPQHF
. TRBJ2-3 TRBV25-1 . TGTGCCAGCAGTGACCAGATCGGGACTTCACGCGGGGATACGCAGTATTTT CASSDQIGTSRGDTQYF
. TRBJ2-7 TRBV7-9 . TGTGCCAGCAGCCGGGTTGGCGCGTTCTCCTACGAGCAGTACTTC CASSRVGAFSYEQYF
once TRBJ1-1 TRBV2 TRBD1 TGTGCCAGCATTCGTGGGACAGGGAACCCTGAAGCTTTCTTT CASIRGTGNPEAFF
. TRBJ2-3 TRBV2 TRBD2 TGTGCCAGCAGTGAATTGGGATGGCGGGAGGGCACAGATACGCAGTATTTT CASSELGWREGTDTQYF
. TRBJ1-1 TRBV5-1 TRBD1 TGCGCCAGCAGCTTGGCCAGGTGGGCTCGGGGGACAGGGAGGGCGAACACTGAAGCTTTCTTT CASSLARWARGTGRANTEAFF
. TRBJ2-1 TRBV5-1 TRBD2 TGCGCCAGCAGCCCGGGACTAGCGGGAGGGCCTTCCTACAATGAGCAGTTCTTC CASSPGLAGGPSYNEQFF
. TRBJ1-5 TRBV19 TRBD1 TGTGCCAGTAGTATTCCGGGACAGGCTTATAGCAATCAGCCCCAGCATTTT CASSIPGQAYSNQPQHF
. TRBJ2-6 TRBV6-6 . TGTGCCACCTGGGACACCGGCTCTGGGGCCAACGTCCTGACTTTC CATWDTGSGANVLTF
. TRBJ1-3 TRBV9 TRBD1 TGTGCCAGCAGCGTAGGGGGGACAGACTCTGGAAACACCATATATTTT CASSVGGTDSGNTIYF
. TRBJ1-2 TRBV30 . TGTGCCTGGGCCCGACAGCCCGCATCAAACTATGGCTACACCTTC CAWARQPASNYGYTF
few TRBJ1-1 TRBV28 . TGTGCCAGCAGTGGCGTTCGGGGGATCCCTGAAGCTTTCTTT CASSGVRGIPEAFF
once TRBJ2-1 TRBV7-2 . TGTGCCAGCAGCAAGGGACTGACGAGGGGTGAGCAGTTCTTC CASSKGLTRGEQFF
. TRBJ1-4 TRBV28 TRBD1 TGTGCCAGCAGCATATCACAGGGGGGGAATGAAAAACTGTTTTTT CASSISQGGNEKLFF
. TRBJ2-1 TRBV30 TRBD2 TGTGCCTGGAGTGTACAGCGCGGGAGGGGGATCAATGAGCAGTTCTTC CAWSVQRGRGINEQFF
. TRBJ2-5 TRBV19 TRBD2 TGTGCCAGTAAATTTGATAGCGGGGATCAAGAGACCCAGTACTTC CASKFDSGDQETQYF
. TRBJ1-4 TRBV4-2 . TGTGCCAGCAGCCAAGAGTGGAGCGAGAGCGAAAAACTGTTTTTT CASSQEWSESEKLFF
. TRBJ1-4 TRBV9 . TGTGCCAGCAGCGCCGGTCCCTCGGCAACTAATGAAAAACTGTTTTTT CASSAGPSATNEKLFF
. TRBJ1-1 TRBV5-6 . TGTGCCAGCAGCGAGGGGAGGACTGAAGCTTTCTTT CASSEGRTEAFF
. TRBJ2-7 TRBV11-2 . TGTGCCAGCAGCATGTCAAGGGGGAGCTCCTACGAGCAGTACTTC CASSMSRGSSYEQYF
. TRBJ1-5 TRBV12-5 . TGTGCTAGTGGTTTCCAAAAGGGGAGGGGCCCTCATCAGCCCCAGCATTTT CASGFQKGRGPHQPQHF
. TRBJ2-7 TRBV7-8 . TGTGCCAGCAGCTCTCAGGCAAGAGGGAGCTCCTACGAGCAGTACTTC CASSSQARGSSYEQYF
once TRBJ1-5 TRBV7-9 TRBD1 TGTGCCAGCAGCGGCAACAGGGGAGGAAATCAGCCCCAGCATTTT CASSGNRGGNQPQHF